One sample yielded the 26 T cell receptor beta chains listed below, sequenced in a study of identical twins. TCRdb itself ran the 5' RACE reads through MiXCR, one entry per CDR3 protein. Among some 660,000 distinct CDR3 sequences listed, around 8.3% were seen once. A further study also used this sample, focusing on yellow fever vaccine responses in identical twins.

Sequencing input: PBMCs. These receptors were taken from a woman aged 18-30 years in good health.

The J gene is TRBJ2-1, the V gene TRBV7-9; the match to TRBD2 covers 9 bases. This CDR3 contains 15 residues. Germline V gene lookup returns CDR1 SEHNR and CDR2 FQNEAQ (reference sequence). V lost 5 bases and J lost 2; bases outside the gene matches: 4. The CDR3 DNA reads as TGTGCCAGCAGCGCAAGCGGGGGGACCTACAATGAGCAGTTCTTC. Translated, it gives CASSASGGTYNEQFF.

Many counts were recorded for this clonotype. The gene calls are TRBV16 and TRBJ2-3, with D perhaps matching TRBD2 (6 bases). Trimming left V 3 bases short and J 8 bases short, with 9 bases between. This CDR3 is built from 12 residues. The germline CDR1 and CDR2 sequences are KGHSY and FQNENV. The CDR3 reads CASSQGSGTQYF. The CDR3 DNA reads as TGTGCCAGCAGCCAGGGTAGCGGTACGCAGTATTTT. The full variable domain, rest sourced from reference TRBV16 and TRBJ2-3, is GEEVAQTPKHLVRGEGQKAKLYCAPIKGHSYVFWYQQVLKNEFKFLISFQNENVFDETGMPKERFSAKCLPNSPCSLEIQATKLEDSAVYFCASSQGSGTQYFGPGTRLTVL.

The rearrangement joins TRBV5-1 to TRBJ2-5; 12 bases line up with TRBD2. The CDR3 is 16 amino acids. The germline CDR1 and CDR2 sequences are SGHRS and YFSETQ. After removal of 3 bases from V and 6 bases from J, the junction contained 9 bases not matched to a gene. The CDR3, as DNA: TGCGCCAGCAGCTCGATCCTAGCGGGGGGGCAGAAGACCCAGTACTTC. This gives the protein CASSSILAGGQKTQYF.

This clonotype was recorded at least ten times. The chain combines TRBV5-1 with TRBJ1-5; tentatively, D is TRBD1 (5 bases). This CDR3 has 15 amino acids. Germline V gene sequence: CDR1 SGHRS, CDR2 YFSETQ. The V end was cut by 0 bases, the J end by 1 base, with 8 bases between. The CDR3 DNA is TGCGCCAGCAGCTTGGAGGGGATAAGCAATCAGCCCCAGCATTTT. Translated: CASSLEGISNQPQHF.

The chain couples TRBV6-5 to TRBJ1-2, with D maybe TRBD1 (6 bases). Between the trimmed V and J ends, which lost 0 bases and 4 bases, there was a span of 12 bases. Germline lookup yields CDR1 MNHEY and CDR2 SVGAGI. The CDR3 loop spans 15 amino acids. The CDR3 sequence is CASSYSQGLIYGYTF. The CDR3 DNA follows: TGTGCCAGCAGTTACTCACAGGGCCTGATCTATGGCTACACCTTC.

The table lists this clonotype with a few counts. The rearrangement uses TRBV9 and TRBJ2-5; 11 bases agree with TRBD2. From germline, CDR1 is SGDLS and CDR2 YYNGEE. The CDR3 is 15 residues long. The trim removed 3 bases at V and 2 bases at J, leaving 3 bases unmatched. CDR3 bases: TGTGCCAGCAGCGAGGGACTAGCGGTGCAAGAGACCCAGTACTTC. It codes for CASSEGLAVQETQYF.

In this sample, this clonotype turned up a few times. The chain carries TRBV6-5 and TRBJ2-2; 10 positions agree with TRBD1. Germline loops: CDR1 MNHEY, CDR2 SVGAGI. This CDR3 has 16 amino acids. Trimming at V came to 0 bases and at J to 6 bases, leaving 4 bases not matched to a gene. The DNA for the CDR3 is TGTGCCAGCAGTTACTCGAGGGGACAGGGGTCCGGGGAGCTGTTTTTT. Its translation: CASSYSRGQGSGELFF.

This chain joins TRBV27 and TRBJ2-7; unclear D gene. Germline CDR1 MNHEY, CDR2 SMNVEV (reference sequence). CDR3 size: 16 residues. The V end lost 5 bases, the J end lost 2 bases, and 19 bases lay between the germline ends. The CDR3, as DNA: TGTGCCAGCAGTCCGCTGGACGCAAAGAAGACCTACGAGCAGTACTTC. Its translation is CASSPLDAKKTYEQYF.

This clonotype was seen only a few times. The CDR3 protein is CSAPRQNSYEQYF. CDR3 coding DNA: TGCAGTGCTCCCAGGCAGAACTCCTACGAGCAGTACTTC. The chain uses TRBV20-1 and TRBJ2-7; unclear D gene. Germline V gene lookup returns CDR1 DFQATT and CDR2 SNEGSKA (reference sequence). This CDR3 contains 13 residues. The V end was cut by 5 bases, the J end by 0 bases, with 11 bases between.

The genes are TRBV27 and TRBJ2-7; 7 nucleotides align to TRBD2. The V and J ends lost 4 bases and 0 bases, in that order; junction bases with no gene match: 6. The germline CDR1 and CDR2 sequences are MNHEY and SMNVEV (reference sequence). This CDR3 contains 15 residues. The chain's CDR3 is CASSSPSGGSYEQYF. The CDR3 DNA is TGTGCCAGCAGTTCACCCTCGGGGGGCTCCTACGAGCAGTACTTC.

This clonotype was counted many times. The CDR3 DNA sequence: TGTGCCAGCAGTTACTCGTACGATACCTCCTACAATGAGCAGTTCTTC. Translation gives CASSYSYDTSYNEQFF. The V call is TRBV6-5, the J call TRBJ2-1; D gene ambiguous. Trimming pared 0 bases from V and 0 bases from J, leaving 9 bases between. CDR1 is MNHEY, CDR2 SVGAGI, per germline. The CDR3 extends over 16 amino acids.

This clonotype was observed at least ten times. The V gene is TRBV14, the J gene TRBJ1-1, with D perhaps TRBD1 (5 bases). The germline V and J ends were trimmed by 3 bases and 1 base, with 9 bases remaining between them. This CDR3 is 14 amino acids long. Germline V gene sequence: CDR1 SGHDN, CDR2 FVKESK. This CDR3 is CASSQSTGNTEAFF. The CDR3 bases are TGTGCCAGCAGCCAGAGCACAGGGAACACTGAAGCTTTCTTT.

This clonotype was counted a few times. The V gene is TRBV21-1, the J gene TRBJ2-5; whether TRBD2, the table's D call, matches the DNA was not checked. TRBV21-1 is deemed a pseudogene. This CDR3 contains 17 residues. The CDR3 coding sequence is TGTGCCAGCAGCAAAGGTTGGCTAGCCGCGTACCAAGAGACCCAGTACTTC. Its protein is CASSKGWLAAYQETQYF.

The V call is TRBV20-1, the J call TRBJ2-4, with D maybe TRBD1 (6 bases). With 6 bases removed from V and 7 bases from J, the gap between germline ends came to 22 bases. This CDR3 contains 15 residues. Germline CDR1 and CDR2: DFQATT and SNEGSKA (reference sequence). CDR3 nucleotide sequence: TGCAGTGCCTCGCTTTCTTGGACAGCCAGGAACATTCAGTACTTC. It specifies CSASLSWTARNIQYF.

This clonotype was observed a few times. The V and J genes are TRBV6-2 or TRBV6-3 and TRBJ2-2; 13 bases agree with TRBD2. The junction had 6 bases not matched to a gene; V was cut back by 4 bases and J by 7 bases. The germline V gene encodes CDR1 MNHEY and CDR2 SVGEGT. The CDR3 runs 16 residues. CDR3 sequence reads: CASSFRTSGGNGELFF. CDR3 nucleotide sequence: TGTGCCAGCAGTTTTCGGACTAGCGGGGGTAACGGGGAGCTGTTTTTT.

This clonotype was found a few times. The rearrangement uses TRBV3-1 and TRBJ2-7, with D unresolved. From germline, CDR1 is LGHDT and CDR2 YNNKEL (reference sequence). This CDR3 region has 14 residues. V was trimmed by 4 bases and J by 6 bases, leaving 16 bases between them. The CDR3 spells CASSPLRPLGEQYF. Here the CDR3 DNA reads TGTGCCAGCAGCCCCCTACGACCACTTGGCGAGCAGTACTTC.

The chain uses TRBV2 and TRBJ2-7, with TRBD2 identical over 11 bases. V was clipped by 7 bases and J by 0 bases; unmatched bases: 2. Germline V gives CDR1 SNHLY, CDR2 FYNNEI. The CDR3 is 14 residues long. CDR3 loop: CASITSGGSYEQYF. The CDR3 DNA sequence: TGTGCCAGCATTACTAGCGGGGGCTCCTACGAGCAGTACTTC.

The chain recombines TRBV18 with TRBJ2-3; D not certain. The germline V and J ends were trimmed by 2 bases and 8 bases, with 11 bases remaining between them. Per the germline V gene, CDR1 is KGHSH and CDR2 is LQKENI. This CDR3 is 13 amino acids long. This CDR3 is CASSPNHSGTQYF. In DNA form, the CDR3 reads TGTGCCAGCTCACCAAATCATAGTGGTACGCAGTATTTT.

The table lists this clonotype with a few counts. The V gene is TRBV20-1, the J gene TRBJ2-3, with D perhaps being TRBD1 or TRBD2 (5 bases each). Per germline, CDR1 DFQATT and CDR2 SNEGSKA (reference sequence). V lost 6 bases and J lost 0, with 10 bases in between. The CDR3 spans 13 residues. This chain's CDR3 is CSASWDSTDTQYF. In DNA form, the CDR3 reads TGCAGTGCCTCCTGGGACAGCACAGATACGCAGTATTTT.

Turning to this clonotype: Just one base apart from a much larger clone, this may be a read error. The chain couples TRBV11-2 to TRBJ2-1; TRBD2 aligns across 9 bases. This CDR3 is built from 14 residues. CDR1 SGHAT and CDR2 FQNNGV come from the germline V gene. CDR3 region: CASSLGLARNERFF. The CDR3 DNA sequence: TGTGCCAGCAGCCTCGGACTAGCGAGGAATGAGCGGTTCTTC.

The rearrangement links TRBV6-5 to TRBJ1-6; tentatively, D is TRBD1 (5 bases). Germline loops: CDR1 MNHEY, CDR2 SVGAGI. V was trimmed by 2 bases and J by 3 bases, leaving 11 bases between them. This CDR3 is 16 amino acids long. The chain's CDR3 is CASSYGQGIYNSPLHF. DNA for the CDR3: TGTGCCAGCAGTTACGGGCAGGGAATCTATAATTCACCCCTCCACTTT.

The CDR3 sequence is CASRSDRLIEQYF. The DNA for the CDR3 is TGTGCCAGCAGATCCGACCGACTGATCGAGCAGTACTTC. The chain recombines TRBV11-2 with TRBJ2-7; D not resolved. V lost 6 bases to trimming and J lost 6 bases, with 15 bases between them. Germline V gene lookup returns CDR1 SGHAT and CDR2 FQNNGV. This CDR3 spans 13 amino acids.

This clonotype was seen only a few times. This chain joins TRBV7-9 and TRBJ1-1; 10 bases agree with TRBD1. J gave up 3 bases and V 8 bases, and 9 bases lay outside the gene matches. The length of the CDR3 is 15 residues. The germline gives CDR1 SEHNR, CDR2 FQNEAQ (reference sequence). The CDR3 reads CASDHRDRGHTEAFF. CDR3 coding DNA: TGTGCCAGCGACCACCGGGACAGGGGCCACACTGAAGCTTTCTTT. Filled out from reference TRBV7-9 and TRBJ1-1, the complete variable domain reads DTGVSQNPRHKITKRGQNVTFRCDPISEHNRLYWYRQTLGQGPEFLTYFQNEAQLEKSRLLSDRFSAERPKGSFSTLEIQRTEQGDSAMYLCASDHRDRGHTEAFFGQGTRLTVV.

This clonotype was counted many times. V gene TRBV12-3 or TRBV12-4 combines with J gene TRBJ2-7; 8 positions match TRBD1. The V gene end was trimmed by 5 bases and the J gene end by 3 bases; junction bases not matched to a gene: 6. The CDR3 is made up of 14 amino acids. The CDR3 bases are TGTGCCAGCAGTCGGACAGGGTTCTTCTACGAGCAGTACTTC. Amino acids: CASSRTGFFYEQYF.

The sample holds many counts of this clonotype. The chain carries TRBV7-9 and TRBJ2-3, with D possibly TRBD1 on 5 matching bases. Germline V gene data show CDR1 as SEHNR and CDR2 as FQNEAQ (reference sequence). The V end lost 3 bases, the J end lost 5 bases, and 9 bases lay between the germline ends. This CDR3 has 13 residues. CDR3: CASSFGREDTQYF. The CDR3 bases are TGTGCCAGCAGCTTTGGCAGGGAAGATACGCAGTATTTT. Drawing the rest from reference TRBV7-9 and TRBJ2-3, the complete variable domain is DTGVSQNPRHKITKRGQNVTFRCDPISEHNRLYWYRQTLGQGPEFLTYFQNEAQLEKSRLLSDRFSAERPKGSFSTLEIQRTEQGDSAMYLCASSFGREDTQYFGPGTRLTVL.

The gene calls are TRBV3-1 and TRBJ1-3; D unresolved. The ends were cut back, 2 bases at V and 0 bases at J, with 8 bases in the middle. Germline V CDR1 and CDR2: LGHDT, YNNKEL (reference sequence). The CDR3 sequence is 15 residues long. CDR3 protein: CASSQRQSSGNTIYF. The CDR3 nucleotides read TGTGCCAGCAGCCAACGGCAGAGCTCTGGAAACACCATATATTTT.